The 20 T cell receptor beta chains below come from one sample, sequenced in a study of identical twins. MiXCR, run by TCRdb on the 5' RACE reads, gives a single entry per CDR3 protein. The sample records hundreds of thousands of distinct CDR3 sequences, approximately 13% being singletons. The same data also went into a second study, on yellow fever vaccine responses in identical twins.

Material for sequencing was PBMCs. Receptor source: a woman younger than 35 in good health.

A remark on this clonotype: This clone may be a read error of a much larger clone one base away. This chain links TRBV6-2 or TRBV6-3 with TRBJ1-2; 7 bases align to TRBD1. CDR3 length: 14 amino acids. The germline gives CDR1 MNHEY, CDR2 SVGEGT. The ends lost 0 bases at V and 3 bases at J; junction bases unmatched: 1. The CDR3, as DNA: TGTGCCAGCAGTTACTCGACAGGGTACTATGGCTACACCTTC. It translates to CASSYSTGYYGYTF.

Only a few counts were recorded for this clonotype. The CDR3 sequence is CASSLAGVGPETQYF. CDR3 bases: TGTGCCAGCAGCTTGGCGGGGGTGGGTCCAGAGACCCAGTACTTC. This sequence joins TRBV7-2 and TRBJ2-5; 7 bases are shared with TRBD2. The CDR3 covers 15 residues. Germline V gene lookup returns CDR1 SGHTA and CDR2 FQGNSA. The ends lost 3 bases at V and 4 bases at J; junction bases unmatched: 8.

This clonotype turned up a few times. The genes are TRBV9 and TRBJ1-6; the D gene is possibly TRBD1 (6 bases). Germline V gene data show CDR1 as SGDLS and CDR2 as YYNGEE. The CDR3 has 14 amino acids. V was clipped by 0 bases and J by 7 bases, with 8 bases between them. The CDR3 loop reads CASSVGGPNSPLHF. CDR3 DNA sequence: TGTGCCAGCAGCGTAGGGGGGCCCAATTCACCCCTCCACTTT.

The chain links TRBV27 to TRBJ2-7, with D tentatively TRBD2 (6 bases). The CDR3 runs to 14 residues. The V gene lost 3 bases and the J gene lost 2 bases, with 11 bases spanning the gap. Per the germline V gene, CDR1 is MNHEY and CDR2 is SMNVEV (reference sequence). The DNA of the CDR3 is TGTGCCAGCAGTTTCGACGGACTACCCTACGAGCAGTACTTC. This codes for CASSFDGLPYEQYF.

This clonotype was counted between two and nine times. The chain recombines TRBV3-1 with TRBJ2-7, with D possibly TRBD1 on 6 matching bases. V gave up 8 bases and J gave up 2 bases, with 25 bases separating them. The length of the CDR3 is 17 residues. From germline, CDR1 is LGHDT and CDR2 YNNKEL (reference sequence). CDR3 residues: CASSQVLPGTQTYEQYF. CDR3 in DNA: TGTGCCAGCTCCCAGGTGCTCCCCGGGACACAGACCTACGAGCAGTACTTC.

Worth noting for this clonotype: At one end, the junction sequence differs from germline, possibly due to a read error. The genes are TRBV12-3 or TRBV12-4 and TRBJ2-1; a possible D gene is TRBD2 (5 bases). This CDR3 region has 14 residues. In DNA form, the CDR3 reads TGTGCCAGCAGTTTATTCGAAGGGAGAGGGCGTAGGGTCTTC. Translating gives CASSLFEGRGRRVF.

This clonotype has a handful of counts. The V gene is TRBV7-8, the J gene TRBJ2-1; a possible D gene is TRBD1 (6 bases). V was cut by 1 base and J by 3 bases, with 16 bases left in between. The V gene's germline CDR1 is SGHVS and CDR2 FQNEAQ. The CDR3 has 17 amino acids. CDR3 DNA: TGTGCCAGCAGCTTAGGGCTCACAGGGAACTTCTACAATGAGCAGTTCTTC. It encodes CASSLGLTGNFYNEQFF.

This clonotype has a handful of counts. DNA for the CDR3: TGTGCCAGCAGCTTGGAGGGACTAGCGCACTACAATGAGCAGTTCTTC. This codes for CASSLEGLAHYNEQFF. The chain joins TRBV7-9 to TRBJ2-1, with TRBD2 matching 10 bases. Looked up from germline, CDR1 is SEHNR and CDR2 is FQNEAQ (reference sequence). This CDR3 has 16 amino acids. Germline trimming cut 3 bases from V and 3 bases from J; bases unmatched to any gene: 5.

This chain joins TRBV19 and TRBJ1-1; possibly TRBD1 for D (6 bases). V gave up 1 base and J gave up 3 bases, with 12 bases separating them. Germline assignment: CDR1 LNHDA and CDR2 SQIVND (reference sequence). The CDR3 is 15 amino acids. Here the CDR3 reads CASSIGRTVDTEAFF. The CDR3 nucleotides are TGTGCCAGTAGTATAGGGCGGACAGTCGACACTGAAGCTTTCTTT.

At least ten counts were recorded for this clonotype. The CDR3 protein is CASSLGTSGRNEQFF. The CDR3 region has the DNA TGTGCCAGCAGTCTGGGGACTAGCGGGAGGAATGAGCAGTTCTTC. This chain uses TRBV28 with TRBJ2-1; TRBD2 matches at 15 bases. Trimming removed 5 bases from V and 7 bases from J; junction bases left unmatched: 3. CDR1 and CDR2 (germline): MDHEN, SYDVKM. The CDR3 loop spans 15 amino acids.

This clonotype was observed a few times. V usage is TRBV20-1 and J usage is TRBJ2-4, with D possibly matching TRBD1 (8 bases). The V end was cut by 4 bases, the J end by 0 bases, with 13 bases between. The CDR3 has 15 residues. The germline gives CDR1 DFQATT, CDR2 SNEGSKA (reference sequence). DNA for the CDR3: TGCAGTGCTACACAGGGGGGGTTAGCCAAAAACATTCAGTACTTC. It is translated as CSATQGGLAKNIQYF.

This clonotype showed up many times. The chain is built from TRBV19 and TRBJ1-1, with D uncertain. This CDR3 region has 13 residues. The V gene's germline CDR1 is LNHDA and CDR2 SQIVND (reference sequence). V was clipped by 0 bases and J by 3 bases, with 5 bases between them. Here the CDR3 reads CASSIDRDTEAFF. In nucleotides, the CDR3 is TGTGCCAGTAGTATAGATCGGGACACTGAAGCTTTCTTT.

This chain connects TRBV7-8 to TRBJ2-3, with D perhaps TRBD1 (6 bases). CDR3 size: 15 residues. V lost 5 bases and J lost 8, with 20 bases in between. Germline V gene data show CDR1 as SGHVS and CDR2 as FQNEAQ. In DNA form, the CDR3 reads TGTGCCAGCAGCCTATCAACCGCGATCAGGGGTACGCAGTATTTT. It translates to CASSLSTAIRGTQYF.

This sequence joins TRBV15 and TRBJ1-1, with D possibly being TRBD1 (6 bases). CDR1 and CDR2 from the germline V gene are LNHNV and YYDKDF (reference sequence). CDR3 length: 13 amino acids. V was cut by 5 bases and J by 5 bases, with 12 bases left in between. CDR3 protein: CATSAKRGTEAFF. CDR3 nucleotide sequence: TGTGCCACCAGCGCCAAGAGGGGGACTGAAGCTTTCTTT.

This clonotype was counted many times. The V call is TRBV7-3, the J call TRBJ2-1; 7 nucleotides line up with TRBD2. J gave up 5 bases and V 4 bases, and 8 bases lay outside the gene matches. The CDR3 contains 15 residues. CDR1 and CDR2 (germline): SGHTA, FQGTGA. CDR3 residues: CASSSISTSDNEQFF. CDR3 nucleotide sequence: TGTGCCAGCAGCTCGATCTCAACTAGCGACAATGAGCAGTTCTTC.

This clonotype came up many times. V is TRBV12-3 or TRBV12-4 and J is TRBJ1-1; D ambiguous. This CDR3 has 13 amino acids. Trimming cost V 3 bases and J 5 bases, with 10 bases left between them. CDR3 sequence reads: CASSLKAQTEAFF. In DNA, the CDR3 is TGTGCCAGCAGTTTGAAGGCGCAGACTGAAGCTTTCTTT.

Ten or more counts support this clonotype. This chain links TRBV12-3 or TRBV12-4 with TRBJ1-6; D remains unclear. CDR3 length: 14 amino acids. V was trimmed by 6 bases and J by 2 bases, leaving 8 bases between them. The CDR3 loop reads CASSLTAYNSPLHF. In DNA form, the CDR3 reads TGTGCCAGCAGCCTGACGGCCTATAATTCACCCCTCCACTTT.

This clonotype was counted a few times. The rearrangement uses TRBV24-1 and TRBJ2-1, with 10 bases lining up with TRBD2. The germline CDR1 and CDR2 sequences are KGHDR and SFDVKD. The CDR3 covers 16 residues. J gave up 6 bases and V 4 bases, and 8 bases lay outside the gene matches. The CDR3: CATSESRLAGSNEQFF. CDR3 coding DNA: TGTGCCACCAGTGAATCCAGACTAGCGGGCAGCAATGAGCAGTTCTTC.

There are many counts of this clonotype. This chain uses TRBV6-5 with TRBJ1-6; D is unresolved. CDR3 length equals 17 residues. V lost 0 bases and J lost 7, with 16 bases in between. CDR1 and CDR2 (germline): MNHEY, SVGAGI. Here the CDR3 reads CASSYSITRTWNSPLHF. CDR3 in DNA: TGTGCCAGCAGTTACTCTATTACCAGAACGTGGAATTCACCCCTCCACTTT.

This clonotype turned up a few times. V usage is TRBV7-3 and J usage is TRBJ2-5, with 8 bases aligning to TRBD2. V was pared by 5 bases and J by 5 bases, with 10 bases of the junction left unmatched. From germline, CDR1 is SGHTA and CDR2 FQGTGA. The CDR3 is made up of 15 amino acids. CDR3 sequence (DNA): TGTGCCAGCAGCGCCAGCGGGAGTCTTTGGGAGACCCAGTACTTC. Its protein product is CASSASGSLWETQYF.